The clone carrying this TCR beta chain has only a few counts. Its antigen is as yet unknown. Sequencing was performed with immunoSEQ multiplex PCR; in TCRdb, only in-frame clones are kept and a portion is missing. The sample carries about 76,000 clones, 80% to 90% recorded once. This entry is derived from a study of OX40 agonist ivuxolimab in advanced cancers. At the level of the study: Ivuxolimab is a fully human IgG2 antibody that activates OX40 (CD134). Findings and caveats of the study: CD4+ and CD8+ blood T cells expanded clonally by week 6 at 0.1 to 3.0 mg/kg.

The CDR3 is 15 amino acids. Trimming took off 6 bases at V and 5 bases at J, with 17 bases between the two ends. CDR1 is SNHLY and CDR2 is FYNNEI in the germline V gene. Systemic immunosuppression or a history of autoimmune disease excluded patients. The sequence came from an adult with an advanced solid tumor such as melanoma, head and neck, liver or kidney cancer. V gene TRBV2 combines with J gene TRBJ1-5; possible D gene TRBD1, 6 bases. The sample consisted of CD4+ or CD8+ T cells sorted from blood, taken in a trial of the OX40 agonist ivuxolimab. In DNA form, the CDR3 reads TGTGCCAGCAGCCATTCAAGGGGGAGCGATCAGCCCCAGCATTTT. It encodes CASSHSRGSDQPQHF.